A single sample gave rise to the 5 T cell receptor beta chains below, sequenced in a study of cytomegalovirus exposure and HLA in healthy donors. Primers: 60 Vbeta forward and 13 Jbeta reverse. The assay was immunoSEQ multiplex PCR, and TCRdb's table has in-frame clones only and misses some. Of about 140,000 clones in the sample, approximately 80% were seen once. The sample taken for sequencing was PBMCs. The receptors were gathered from a female donor in good health and CMV-seronegative.

This chain uses TRBV7-2 with TRBJ1-1; possible D gene TRBD1, 6 bases. The CDR3 length is 14 residues. Trimming removed 4 bases at V and 5 bases at J, with 14 bases between. Germline CDR1 and CDR2: SGHTA and FQGNSA. CDR3 in DNA: TGTGCCAGCAGCTCCCAAAGGGGGGGAACTGAAGCTTTCTTT. Encoded protein: CASSSQRGGTEAFF. Filled out from reference TRBV7-2 and TRBJ1-1, the complete variable domain reads GAGVSQSPSNKVTEKGKDVELRCDPISGHTALYWYRQSLGQGLEFLIYFQGNSAPDKSGLPSDRFSAERTGGSVSTLTIQRTQQEDSAVYLCASSSQRGGTEAFFGQGTRLTVV.

The V call is TRBV30, the J call TRBJ2-3, with 7 bases lining up with TRBD2. CDR1 and CDR2 from the germline V gene are GTSNPN and SVGIG (reference sequence). V was clipped by 5 bases and J by 2 bases; unmatched bases: 7. The CDR3 length is 14 residues. Here the CDR3 DNA reads TGTGCCTGGGCCAGCGGGACCCTCACAGATACGCAGTATTTT. Translating gives CAWASGTLTDTQYF.

The V gene is TRBV5-1, the J gene TRBJ1-1; no definite D call. Per germline, CDR1 SGHRS and CDR2 YFSETQ. The germline V and J ends were trimmed by 4 bases and 2 bases, with 12 bases remaining between them. There are 14 residues in the CDR3. The CDR3 bases are TGCGCCAGCAGCGTAACTGACTCAAACACTGAAGCTTTCTTT. Its translation is CASSVTDSNTEAFF.

The V and J genes are TRBV30 and TRBJ2-3; 8 bases align to TRBD1. The CDR3 is 15 amino acids. Germline V gives CDR1 GTSNPN, CDR2 SVGIG (reference sequence). V was pared by 1 base and J by 0 bases, with 3 bases of the junction left unmatched. CDR3 sequence (DNA): TGTGCCTGGAGTGAACAGGGGGTGAGCACAGATACGCAGTATTTT. Translated, it gives CAWSEQGVSTDTQYF.

CDR3 sequence: CVLTGRNQPQHF. In nucleotides, the CDR3 is TGCGTTCTGACAGGGCGCAATCAGCCCCAGCATTTT. The genes are TRBV10-1 and TRBJ1-5; 7 nucleotides line up with TRBD1. This CDR3 comprises 12 residues. The V gene's germline CDR1 is WNHNN and CDR2 SYGVQD (reference sequence).